The entry below describes one T cell receptor beta chain. The germline V gene has CDR1 KGHDR and CDR2 SFDVKD. With 3 bases removed from V and 7 bases from J, the gap between germline ends came to 12 bases. This CDR3 spans 14 amino acids. The sample comes from a study of blood T cell repertoires in COVID-19. Measured with immunoSEQ multiplex PCR; TCRdb has only the in-frame clones, and not every one. The data contain around 500,000 clones, around 87% of them singletons. Participants were aged about 18 to 95 years, lived in 24 US areas, and enrolled virtually. Sequencing input: PBMCs or T cells enriched from blood (not recorded which). J is TRBJ2-1 and V is TRBV24-1; weak D call: TRBD2 (6 bases). The receptor comes from a woman in her thirties or forties who had recovered from COVID-19. CDR3 nucleotides: TGTGCCACCAGTGATATGGCTAGCGAGAATGAGCAGTTCTTC. This sequence encodes CATSDMASENEQFF.